The 31 T cell receptor beta chains listed next were all sequenced from one sample in a study of shared clonotypes between healthy human individuals. Naivety among CD8 cells was defined by CD45RO negativity and positive CCR7 selection, thereby excluding terminally differentiated effector memory CD45RA+ cells. Profiled with immunoSEQ multiplex PCR; TCRdb holds only in-frame clones, not every one. The profile shows more than 2 million clones, less than 95% of them singletons. The sequenced material came from naive CD8+ T cells sorted from blood. The origin of the receptors is a man younger than 35 in good health.

The chain is built from TRBV7-9 and TRBJ2-1; 10 bases map to TRBD2. The J segment lost 1 base and the V segment lost 6 bases, leaving 0 bases of the junction unmatched. Germline V gives CDR1 SEHNR, CDR2 FQNEAQ (reference sequence). CDR3 length: 14 residues. CDR3 protein: CASRLAGSYNEQFF. CDR3 DNA: TGTGCCAGCAGACTAGCGGGGTCCTACAATGAGCAGTTCTTC.

The CDR3, as DNA: TGTGCCGGCCGGGCCCAGCTGTACACAGATACGCAGTATTTT. This translates into CAGRAQLYTDTQYF. The chain combines TRBV6-1 with TRBJ2-3; D gene uncertain. The CDR3 has 14 residues. V was clipped by 11 bases and J by 2 bases, with 17 bases between them. Looked up from germline, CDR1 is MNHNS and CDR2 is SASEGT.

The table lists this clone with a count of one. The rearrangement links TRBV27 to TRBJ1-1; D gene unclear. The V gene lost 1 base and the J gene lost 6 bases, with 9 bases spanning the gap. The CDR3 length is 13 residues. Germline V gene sequence: CDR1 MNHEY, CDR2 SMNVEV (reference sequence). The CDR3 protein is CASSLYGYSEAFF. The CDR3 DNA reads as TGTGCCAGCAGTTTATACGGGTACTCTGAAGCTTTCTTT.

Note on this clone: Other DNA sequences in this specimen translate into the identical CDR3. The rearrangement links TRBV4-1 to TRBJ2-7, with D perhaps TRBD1 (6 bases). In germline, CDR1 is MGHRA, CDR2 YSYEKL. Between the trimmed V and J ends, which lost 2 bases and 4 bases, there was a span of 9 bases. The CDR3 contains 13 residues. The CDR3 coding sequence is TGCGCCAGCAGCCAAAGCCAGGGGTACGAGCAGTACTTC. Amino acid sequence: CASSQSQGYEQYF.

The chain has TRBV2 and TRBJ1-5; D remains ambiguous. CDR1 is SNHLY, CDR2 FYNNEI, per germline. Trimming took off 10 bases at V and 0 bases at J, with 10 bases between the two ends. There are 13 residues in the CDR3. In DNA form, the CDR3 reads TGTGCCACCCTGGCAAATAGCAATCAGCCCCAGCATTTT. This translates into CATLANSNQPQHF.

The table lists this clone with a count of one. The gene calls are TRBV19 and TRBJ2-7, with D uncertain. With 6 bases removed from V and 4 bases from J, the gap between germline ends came to 13 bases. The CDR3 length is 13 residues. Germline assignment: CDR1 LNHDA and CDR2 SQIVND (reference sequence). The CDR3 spells CASSHPQRYEQYF. The DNA for the CDR3 is TGTGCCAGTAGCCATCCTCAGAGATACGAGCAGTACTTC.

This clone was seen only once. J is TRBJ2-7 and V is TRBV30; TRBD1 is a possible D gene (5 bases). This CDR3 is 12 amino acids long. V lost 4 bases and J 3 bases, leaving 10 bases between the germline ends. Germline CDR1 reads GTSNPN; CDR2 reads SVGIG (reference sequence). CDR3 bases: TGTGCCTGGAATCCCCAGGGCTACGAGCAGTACTTC. Translation: CAWNPQGYEQYF.

The V gene is TRBV4-1, the J gene TRBJ2-3; 9 bases fit TRBD2. The length of the CDR3 is 17 residues. Germline assignment: CDR1 MGHRA and CDR2 YSYEKL. V lost 4 bases and J lost 6; bases outside the gene matches: 14. CDR3 sequence (DNA): TGCGCCAGCAGCCCTAATCCGCCTAGCGGGGAGCAGGATACGCAGTATTTT. Translating gives CASSPNPPSGEQDTQYF.

The chain combines TRBV4-1 with TRBJ2-1; D ambiguous. The CDR3 is 13 residues long. Trimming pared 0 bases from V and 6 bases from J, leaving 6 bases between. CDR1 and CDR2 from the germline V gene are MGHRA and YSYEKL. For the CDR3, the DNA is TGCGCCAGCAGCCAAGATGTGGGCAATGAGCAGTTCTTC. It is translated as CASSQDVGNEQFF.

In the case of this clone: This sample also contains other DNA sequences that code for the same CDR3. V gene TRBV7-9 combines with J gene TRBJ2-6; D gene uncertain. The V end was cut by 5 bases, the J end by 1 base, with 6 bases between. Germline V gives CDR1 SEHNR, CDR2 FQNEAQ (reference sequence). The CDR3 is made up of 14 amino acids. The CDR3 DNA follows: TGTGCCAGCAGCCCTACATCTGGGGCCAACGTCCTGACTTTC. Translation gives CASSPTSGANVLTF.

The chain couples TRBV27 to TRBJ2-3; no firm D call. The germline V gene encodes CDR1 MNHEY and CDR2 SMNVEV (reference sequence). The length of the CDR3 is 13 residues. V was clipped by 6 bases and J by 2 bases, with 9 bases between them. CDR3 in amino acids: CASSPINTDTQYF. The CDR3 nucleotides read TGTGCCAGCAGCCCAATAAACACAGATACGCAGTATTTT.

The genes are TRBV5-1 and TRBJ1-1; D is unresolved. The CDR3 runs to 12 residues. CDR1 is SGHRS and CDR2 is YFSETQ in the germline V gene. Trimming pared 5 bases from V and 1 base from J, leaving 6 bases between. CDR3 nucleotide sequence: TGCGCCAGCAGGGGCCGGAACACTGAAGCTTTCTTT. This encodes CASRGRNTEAFF.

The V gene is TRBV6-5, the J gene TRBJ2-2; D is uncertain. Germline CDR1 reads MNHEY; CDR2 reads SVGAGI. The germline V and J ends were trimmed by 2 bases and 5 bases, with 9 bases remaining between them. The CDR3 totals 14 residues. The CDR3 DNA sequence: TGTGCCAGCAGTTACATCTCGGGTACCGGGGAGCTGTTTTTT. Its protein is CASSYISGTGELFF.

The chain combines TRBV4-3 with TRBJ1-2; a possible D gene is TRBD1 (6 bases). The CDR3 is 14 residues long. The germline V and J ends were trimmed by 1 base and 5 bases, with 11 bases remaining between them. Germline CDR1 LGHNA, CDR2 YSLEER. As DNA, the CDR3 is TGCGCCAGCAGCCAAGTGGACAGCTCGTATGGCTACACCTTC. It codes for CASSQVDSSYGYTF.

This sequence joins TRBV30 and TRBJ2-7; TRBD1 is a possible D gene (5 bases). This CDR3 region has 13 residues. Germline V CDR1 and CDR2: GTSNPN, SVGIG (reference sequence). V was trimmed by 3 bases and J by 0 bases, leaving 9 bases between them. Written as DNA, the CDR3 is TGTGCCTGGAGCTCCAGGGTCTCCTACGAGCAGTACTTC. This codes for CAWSSRVSYEQYF. The whole variable domain, filled in from reference TRBV30 and TRBJ2-7, reads SQTIHQWPATLVQPVGSPLSLECTVEGTSNPNLYWYRQAAGRGLQLLFYSVGIGQISSEVPQNLSASRPQDRQFILSSKKLLLSDSGFYLCAWSSRVSYEQYFGPGTRLTVT.

The chain is built from TRBV10-3 and TRBJ1-2, with a possible D match to TRBD1 (6 bases). This CDR3 has 16 amino acids. V was pared by 6 bases and J by 3 bases, with 20 bases between. Germline CDR1 ENHRY, CDR2 SYGVKD. The CDR3 reads CAIRAGTSSPDYGYTF. As DNA, the CDR3 is TGTGCCATCAGAGCTGGGACATCCTCTCCGGACTATGGCTACACCTTC.

The CDR3 region has the DNA TGTGCCAGCCAGGGGGCAGAGGTAGATACGCAGTATTTT. Translation: CASQGAEVDTQYF. V gene TRBV6-6 combines with J gene TRBJ2-3; TRBD1 aligns across 8 bases. CDR1 and CDR2 from the germline V gene are MNHNY and SVGAGI (reference sequence). The CDR3 consists of 13 residues. V lost 8 bases and J lost 5; bases outside the gene matches: 6.

V and J are TRBV5-4 and TRBJ1-2; TRBD1 is a possible D gene (5 bases). Germline lookup yields CDR1 SGHNT and CDR2 YYREEE (reference sequence). The V end lost 4 bases, the J end lost 0 bases, and 13 bases lay between the germline ends. The CDR3 has 15 amino acids. The CDR3 spells CASSPGAAANYGYTF. The CDR3, as DNA: TGTGCCAGCAGCCCTGGGGCAGCCGCTAACTATGGCTACACCTTC.

The genes are TRBV2 and TRBJ1-5; a possible D gene is TRBD1 (6 bases). In germline, CDR1 is SNHLY, CDR2 FYNNEI. Deletions cut 5 bases from V and 0 bases from J, with 17 bases between. The CDR3 loop spans 17 amino acids. CDR3 nucleotides: TGTGCCAGCAGTTTACGGACAGTAGGATATAGCAATCAGCCCCAGCATTTT. Protein sequence: CASSLRTVGYSNQPQHF.

The genes are TRBV19 and TRBJ1-1; D might be TRBD1 (5 bases). The germline CDR1 and CDR2 sequences are LNHDA and SQIVND (reference sequence). The CDR3 covers 13 residues. The V and J ends lost 7 bases and 3 bases respectively, with 12 bases between them. CDR3 nucleotide sequence: TGTGCCAGTAATCGGACACCGTACACTGAAGCTTTCTTT. Protein: CASNRTPYTEAFF.

This clone came up once. This rearrangement joins TRBV5-6 to TRBJ2-7; TRBD2 matches at 7 bases. The CDR3 sequence is 17 residues long. Trimming at V came to 0 bases and at J to 4 bases, leaving 13 bases not matched to a gene. The germline gives CDR1 SGHDT, CDR2 YYEEEE. The CDR3, as DNA: TGTGCCAGCAGCTTGGAGGCGGCGGCTAGCGGAACTTACGAGCAGTACTTC. The encoded protein is CASSLEAAASGTYEQYF.

The chain joins TRBV29-1 to TRBJ2-1; D is undetermined. The CDR3 contains 13 residues. The ends were cut back, 5 bases at V and 4 bases at J, with 12 bases in the middle. From germline, CDR1 is SQVTM and CDR2 ANQGSEA. For the CDR3, the DNA is TGCAGCGTTCTAAGGCTTGGGTACAATGAGCAGTTCTTC. Its protein product is CSVLRLGYNEQFF.

The chain couples TRBV10-3 to TRBJ2-3; TRBD2 matches 12 bases. CDR1 is ENHRY, CDR2 SYGVKD, per germline. The length of the CDR3 is 17 residues. The V gene end was trimmed by 3 bases and the J gene end by 4 bases; junction bases not matched to a gene: 8. The CDR3 loop reads CAISDQELAGGPDTQYF. In nucleotides, the CDR3 is TGTGCCATCAGTGATCAGGAACTAGCGGGAGGTCCAGATACGCAGTATTTT.

The V call is TRBV11-2, the J call TRBJ2-7, with TRBD1 as a possible D gene (6 bases). The V gene's germline CDR1 is SGHAT and CDR2 FQNNGV. The CDR3 has 15 amino acids. V was cut by 1 base and J by 4 bases, with 14 bases left in between. CDR3 sequence: CASSLGQGLIYEQYF. In nucleotides, the CDR3 is TGTGCCAGCAGCTTAGGGCAGGGGCTAATATACGAGCAGTACTTC.

Regarding this clone: The same CDR3 can be traced to other DNA sequences in this sample. V usage is TRBV7-9 and J usage is TRBJ1-5, with D tentatively TRBD1 (5 bases). With 3 bases removed from V and 1 base from J, the gap between germline ends came to 7 bases. CDR3 length equals 14 residues. In germline, CDR1 is SEHNR, CDR2 FQNEAQ (reference sequence). The CDR3 sequence is CASSLGESNQPQHF. As DNA, the CDR3 is TGTGCCAGCAGCTTGGGGGAGAGCAATCAGCCCCAGCATTTT.

This chain connects TRBV14 to TRBJ1-6; D may be TRBD1 (5 bases). The CDR3 loop spans 16 amino acids. V shed 0 bases and J shed 5 bases, with 11 bases lying between them. The germline V gene encodes CDR1 SGHDN and CDR2 FVKESK. CDR3 bases: TGTGCCAGCAGCCAAGAAATAAGGACAAATAATTCACCCCTCCACTTT. This sequence encodes CASSQEIRTNNSPLHF.

This rearrangement joins TRBV29-1 to TRBJ1-2; tentative D call: TRBD1 (5 bases). Germline lookup yields CDR1 SQVTM and CDR2 ANQGSEA. Trimming stripped 4 bases from V and 8 bases from J, with 11 bases between. The CDR3 is 11 amino acids. The DNA for the CDR3 is TGCAGCGTTGCTAGGGACGGGGGCTACACCTTC. It translates to CSVARDGGYTF. Filled out from reference TRBV29-1 and TRBJ1-2, the complete variable domain reads SAVISQKPSRDICQRGTSLTIQCQVDSQVTMMFWYRQQPGQSLTLIATANQGSEATYESGFVIDKFPISRPNLTFSTLTVSNMSPEDSSIYLCSVARDGGYTFGSGTRLTVV.

The rearrangement uses TRBV6-5 and TRBJ2-7, with 8 bases that match TRBD1. Germline CDR1 reads MNHEY; CDR2 reads SVGAGI. The CDR3 is made up of 15 amino acids. J lost 3 bases, V lost 3 bases, and 7 bases had no gene match. CDR3 sequence reads: CASSYAGTGNYEQYF. As DNA, the CDR3 is TGTGCCAGCAGTTATGCCGGGACAGGCAACTACGAGCAGTACTTC.

The chain employs TRBV29-1 and TRBJ2-5, with 7 bases lining up with TRBD2. With 6 bases clipped from V and 5 bases from J, the junction kept 12 bases outside the gene matches. CDR3 length: 14 amino acids. The germline V gene encodes CDR1 SQVTM and CDR2 ANQGSEA. CDR3 in DNA: TGCAGCGTGACCTCCCAAGCGGGGTTGGAGACCCAGTACTTC. Translating it yields CSVTSQAGLETQYF.

This rearrangement joins TRBV4-3 to TRBJ2-3, with no clear D. V lost 1 base to trimming and J lost 5 bases, with 13 bases between them. The CDR3 extends over 15 amino acids. Germline-derived CDR1 and CDR2 are LGHNA and YSLEER. CDR3: CASSQAFVSVDTQYF. In DNA, the CDR3 is TGCGCCAGCAGCCAAGCCTTCGTTTCGGTAGATACGCAGTATTTT.

The chain recombines TRBV5-5 with TRBJ2-7, with unresolved D. Trimming took off 0 bases at V and 7 bases at J, with 17 bases between the two ends. The germline V gene encodes CDR1 SGHKS and CDR2 YYEKEE (reference sequence). The CDR3 is made up of 15 amino acids. Here the CDR3 reads CASSLEVSALREQYF. The DNA for the CDR3 is TGTGCCAGCAGCTTGGAAGTCTCCGCTTTACGTGAGCAGTACTTC.